This T cell receptor (beta chain) was found in a study of CD8+CD57+ T cells in acquired aplastic anemia. For CDR3 and TCR beta VDJ profiling, genomic DNA was the template used. TCRdb itself ran the reads through MiXCR, one entry per CDR3 protein. The sample holds 400,000 to 500,000 distinct CDR3 sequences, about 70% seen once. The TCR sequence derives from a human donor in good health, serving as a control. Sequencing input: sorted CD4+, CD8+, or CD8+CD57+ T cells (not recorded which) from PBMCs.

CDR3 amino acids: CSASPQTGANQPQHF. DNA for the CDR3: TGCAGTGCTAGCCCCCAGACAGGGGCCAATCAGCCCCAGCATTTT. This chain links TRBV20-1 with TRBJ1-5, with 8 bases that match TRBD1. V lost 3 bases to trimming and J lost 3 bases; unmatched junction nucleotides: 7. This CDR3 is built from 15 residues. Germline V CDR1 and CDR2: DFQATT, SNEGSKA (reference sequence).